This T cell receptor beta chain was observed in a study of radiotherapy plus CTLA-4 blockade in lung cancer (dated by TCRdb to 2017 to 2018). Some background on the complete study: Among enrolled patients, around 20% had an objective response and around 33% reached disease control.

Details on this clone: The clone's antigen remains unknown. Base qualities are not at hand, and no much larger clone is one base apart.

The investigation overall reported the following: TCR clones derived from tumors expanded in peripheral blood after treatment with radiotherapy and ipilimumab. Increased serum interferon-beta after radiation, together with early dynamic changes in blood T cell clones, were reported to be the strongest predictors of response.

The study evaluated CTLA-4 blockade (ipilimumab) given together with focal radiation therapy in patients who had chemo-refractory metastatic non-small-cell lung cancer. Receptor amplification or capture employed the immunoSEQ multiplex PCR assay. TCRdb provides this immuneACCESS table in a form limited to in-frame rearrangements. Some clones are lacking; in checked studies, under half of them reflect an unresolved V gene, and why the rest are absent is not known. The sample table holds about 85,000 clones, of which approximately 86% were seen once. The ten largest account for just over 2% of the sample. V loses 0 bases, J loses 3 bases, and the germline ends lie 5 bases apart. The CDR3 numbers 13 residues from cysteine through phenylalanine. Just CDR3 DNA is preserved here, 39 bases in frame from base 1. The germline V gene supplies CDR1 MGHRA and CDR2 YSYEKL.

The receptor comes from a human donor with non-small cell lung cancer who had a partial response to radiotherapy plus ipilimumab. This sample comprised peripheral blood, obtained from a patient treated with radiotherapy plus ipilimumab. This sequence uses TRBV4-1 and TRBJ1-1; confidence is insufficient to name the D gene. CDR3 protein: CASSQESDTEAFF. The nucleotide sequence is given as TGCGCCAGCAGCCAAGAGAGCGACACTGAAGCTTTCTTT.